The TCR beta chain under discussion was sequenced for a study of T cell responses to AZD1222 COVID-19 vaccine. Trimming removed 7 bases from V and 4 bases from J, with 22 bases in between. The germline V gene has CDR1 MNHEY and CDR2 SVGEGT. This CDR3 is 16 amino acids long. Study findings and constraints: Repertoires were collected only later (after the peak T cell response had occurred). Possibly, clonal diversity was underestimated; donors were largely white British and included more females. Two AZD1222 doses significantly raised spike-specific TCR breadth and depth over controls.

A note on this clone: What it recognizes is unknown.

The method was immunoSEQ multiplex PCR; TCRdb's version includes in-frame clones alone and lacks a portion of them. The top ten clones hold 9.4% of a sample with some 110,000 clones, about four fifths of them seen once. The rearrangement joins TRBV6-2 or TRBV6-3 to TRBJ1-1; D is possibly TRBD1 (5 bases). Sequencing used peripheral blood, obtained on day 0 of AZD1222 vaccination. This TCR was recovered from an adult in good health. The CDR3 sequence: CASTPWEGTSATEAFF. The DNA for the CDR3 is TGTGCCAGCACCCCCTGGGAGGGGACCAGCGCCACTGAAGCTTTCTTT.